The next 20 T cell receptor beta chains were all read from a single sample in a study of blood T cell repertoires in COVID-19. Sequenced by immunoSEQ multiplex PCR; TCRdb stores in-frame clones only, minus some. The sample contains nearly 85,000 clones, around 83% of which appear only once. The sequencing sample was made of peripheral blood. These receptors were collected from an older woman with acute or convalescent COVID-19.

The CDR3 coding sequence is TGTGCCAGCAGCTTAGATGCGGGGGGAAGGTACGAGCAGTACTTC. This gives the protein CASSLDAGGRYEQYF. The V and J genes are TRBV7-6 and TRBJ2-7; 8 bases map to TRBD2. CDR1 and CDR2 (germline): SGHVS, FNYEAQ. CDR3 length equals 15 residues. V shed 1 base and J 4 bases; nucleotides not matched to a gene: 6. The entire variable domain, with the rest obtained from reference TRBV7-6 and TRBJ2-7, is as follows: GAGVSQSPRYKVTKRGQDVALRCDPISGHVSLYWYRQALGQGPEFLTYFNYEAQQDKSGLPNDRFSAERPEGSISTLTIQRTEQRDSAMYRCASSLDAGGRYEQYFGPGTRLTVT.

V usage is TRBV2 and J usage is TRBJ1-5, with a tentative D call TRBD1 (5 bases). The V gene's germline CDR1 is SNHLY and CDR2 FYNNEI. V was cut by 3 bases and J by 7 bases, with 10 bases left in between. CDR3 size: 13 residues. The CDR3 sequence: CASSEWGDQPQHF. The CDR3 bases are TGTGCCAGCAGTGAGTGGGGGGACCAGCCCCAGCATTTT.

The rearrangement uses TRBV30 and TRBJ1-5; D remains unclear. Germline V gene data show CDR1 as GTSNPN and CDR2 as SVGIG (reference sequence). The CDR3 covers 14 residues. The V end lost 3 bases, the J end lost 2 bases, and 11 bases lay between the germline ends. The CDR3 is CAWSDAEGNQPQHF. CDR3 nucleotide sequence: TGTGCCTGGAGCGACGCGGAAGGCAATCAGCCCCAGCATTTT.

V and J are TRBV20-1 and TRBJ1-2; 7 bases line up with TRBD1. Trimming took 5 bases from V and 8 from J; bases not matched to a gene: 5. The CDR3 loop spans 11 amino acids. Per germline, CDR1 DFQATT and CDR2 SNEGSKA (reference sequence). CDR3 sequence reads: CSAVNRGGYTF. The CDR3 region has the DNA TGCAGTGCTGTGAACAGGGGCGGCTACACCTTC.

J is TRBJ1-1 and V is TRBV7-3; D perhaps matches TRBD1 (5 bases). The CDR3 loop spans 14 amino acids. Germline V lookup: CDR1 SGHTA, CDR2 FQGTGA. V lost 5 bases and J lost 0, with 10 bases in between. CDR3 sequence: CASSTGTMNTEAFF. For the CDR3, the DNA is TGTGCCAGCAGCACCGGGACTATGAACACTGAAGCTTTCTTT.

The V and J genes are TRBV9 and TRBJ1-6; no clear D. Looked up from germline, CDR1 is SGDLS and CDR2 is YYNGEE. The CDR3 consists of 16 residues. The V and J ends lost 0 bases and 5 bases respectively, with 12 bases between them. DNA for the CDR3: TGTGCCAGCAGCGTAGCTTCCGGAGCCAATAATTCACCCCTCCACTTT. It specifies CASSVASGANNSPLHF.

This rearrangement joins TRBV19 to TRBJ2-1, with TRBD2 identical over 10 bases. Trimming removed 3 bases from V and 7 bases from J; junction bases left unmatched: 12. This CDR3 spans 17 amino acids. Germline V gene lookup returns CDR1 LNHDA and CDR2 SQIVND (reference sequence). The CDR3: CASSIVGSGGAWNEQFF. Here the CDR3 DNA reads TGTGCCAGTAGTATTGTCGGGAGCGGGGGGGCCTGGAATGAGCAGTTCTTC.

This chain uses TRBV5-4 with TRBJ1-2; no clear D gene. This CDR3 comprises 13 residues. V lost 3 bases, J lost 3 bases, and 9 bases lay in between. CDR1 and CDR2 (germline): SGHNT, YYREEE (reference sequence). DNA for the CDR3: TGTGCCAGCAGCTCGGCTGGAGACTATGGCTACACCTTC. It encodes CASSSAGDYGYTF.

As DNA, the CDR3 is TGTGCCACCTCTCTTAGCACAGATACGCAGTATTTT. Translated: CATSLSTDTQYF. V gene TRBV10-3 combines with J gene TRBJ2-3; D is ambiguous. Trimming took off 10 bases at V and 0 bases at J, with 8 bases between the two ends. Germline lookup yields CDR1 ENHRY and CDR2 SYGVKD. The CDR3 has 12 amino acids.

The chain joins TRBV6-5 to TRBJ1-1; D may be TRBD1 (6 bases). V was pared by 5 bases and J by 0 bases, with 7 bases between. Germline CDR1 is MNHEY and CDR2 is SVGAGI. CDR3 length equals 13 residues. This chain's CDR3 is CASSTGMNTEAFF. CDR3 sequence (DNA): TGTGCCAGCAGTACAGGGATGAACACTGAAGCTTTCTTT.

J is TRBJ1-5 and V is TRBV7-2; 8 nucleotides align to TRBD1. The CDR3 spans 15 residues. CDR1 and CDR2 from the germline V gene are SGHTA and FQGNSA. Trimming cost V 5 bases and J 2 bases; bases outside gene matches: 5. The DNA for the CDR3 is TGTGCCAGCAGCCGGACAGGGTTCGGCAATCAGCCCCAGCATTTT. Protein product: CASSRTGFGNQPQHF.

The table lists this clone with a few counts. CDR3 in amino acids: CASSLAGRFQPQHF. The CDR3 bases are TGTGCCAGCAGTTTGGCAGGGCGGTTTCAGCCCCAGCATTTT. V usage is TRBV27 and J usage is TRBJ1-5; weak D call: TRBD1 (5 bases). The germline V and J ends were trimmed by 3 bases and 6 bases, with 12 bases remaining between them. CDR1 is MNHEY and CDR2 is SMNVEV in the germline V gene (reference sequence). The length of the CDR3 is 14 residues.

The rearrangement joins TRBV19 to TRBJ1-1; the D is unclear. Looked up from germline, CDR1 is LNHDA and CDR2 is SQIVND (reference sequence). The CDR3 runs to 17 residues. Trimming pared 1 base from V and 0 bases from J, leaving 15 bases between. The CDR3 DNA reads as TGTGCCAGTAGTATAGCCTCAGGCCAGACCCTGAACACTGAAGCTTTCTTT. It specifies CASSIASGQTLNTEAFF. The entire variable domain, with the rest obtained from reference TRBV19 and TRBJ1-1, is as follows: DGGITQSPKYLFRKEGQNVTLSCEQNLNHDAMYWYRQDPGQGLRLIYYSQIVNDFQKGDIAEGYSVSREKKESFPLTVTSAQKNPTAFYLCASSIASGQTLNTEAFFGQGTRLTVV.

The chain recombines TRBV4-3 with TRBJ1-4, with D maybe TRBD1 (6 bases). Germline V lookup: CDR1 LGHNA, CDR2 YSLEER. With 0 bases removed from V and 4 bases from J, the gap between germline ends came to 12 bases. The CDR3 extends over 16 amino acids. CDR3 protein: CASSQEPTGFNEKLFF. CDR3 bases: TGCGCCAGCAGCCAAGAGCCGACAGGTTTTAATGAAAAACTGTTTTTT.

The rearrangement links TRBV9 to TRBJ2-3; TRBD2 agrees at 10 bases. CDR1 and CDR2 (germline): SGDLS, YYNGEE. This CDR3 is built from 14 residues. Trimming took 1 base from V and 10 from J; bases not matched to a gene: 6. The CDR3 sequence is CASSVRTSGSSQYF. CDR3 nucleotide sequence: TGTGCCAGCAGCGTACGGACTAGCGGCTCTTCGCAGTATTTT.

This clone appeared a single time. V is TRBV6-5 and J is TRBJ2-1; D is possibly TRBD1 (5 bases). V was clipped by 6 bases and J by 9 bases, with 21 bases between them. CDR1 is MNHEY, CDR2 SVGAGI, per germline. The CDR3 is 15 residues long. The CDR3 DNA is TGTGCCAGCAGATGGGGCGTAGGGAATGGACGTGAGCAGTTCTTC. This gives the protein CASRWGVGNGREQFF.

The rearrangement joins TRBV19 to TRBJ1-2, with a tentative D call TRBD1 (5 bases). The CDR3 runs 13 residues. V lost 4 bases and J lost 8, with 14 bases in between. Germline V gene sequence: CDR1 LNHDA, CDR2 SQIVND (reference sequence). In DNA, the CDR3 is TGTGCCAGTAGTACCCTGACAGACCGGGGCTACACCTTC. This encodes CASSTLTDRGYTF.

This rearrangement joins TRBV6-2 or TRBV6-3 to TRBJ1-3, with a possible D match to TRBD1 (5 bases). Per germline, CDR1 MNHEY and CDR2 SVGEGT. This CDR3 contains 14 residues. Trimming took 2 bases from V and 4 from J, leaving 9 bases between them. In DNA form, the CDR3 reads TGTGCCAGCAGTTACCGCGCAGGGGGAAACACCATATATTTT. It encodes CASSYRAGGNTIYF.

The rearrangement joins TRBV9 to TRBJ2-5, with 8 bases matching TRBD2. The CDR3 contains 16 residues. V gave up 0 bases and J gave up 1 base; unmatched junction bases: 5. Per germline, CDR1 SGDLS and CDR2 YYNGEE. The CDR3 region is CASSVGLTSGQETQYF. Written as DNA, the CDR3 is TGTGCCAGCAGCGTAGGTCTAACTAGCGGCCAAGAGACCCAGTACTTC.

The chain employs TRBV11-2 and TRBJ2-2, with 7 bases aligning to TRBD2. This CDR3 has 17 amino acids. The ends lost 5 bases at V and 8 bases at J; junction bases unmatched: 17. Germline lookup yields CDR1 SGHAT and CDR2 FQNNGV. In DNA, the CDR3 is TGTGCCAGCAGCCGATTGGCTAGCGGTGGAAATAAAGGGGAGCTGTTTTTT. Its protein is CASSRLASGGNKGELFF.